This TCR beta chain was captured by sequencing in a study of blood T cell repertoires in COVID-19. About the study: The United States, Italy and Spain provided the acute and convalescent COVID-19 samples. The analysed material was cDNA or gDNA that came from T cells, B-cell-depleted T cells, or PBMCs.

The protocol was immunoSEQ multiplex PCR, while the TCRdb copy is restricted to in-frame clones and leaves out a portion. Of fewer than 40,000 clones in the sample, nearly 90% were seen once. Trimming removed 10 bases from V and 6 bases from J; junction bases left unmatched: 8. There are 13 residues in the CDR3. Germline V gene data show CDR1 as LNHDA and CDR2 as SQIVND (reference sequence). The V call is TRBV19, the J call TRBJ2-7; TRBD1 agrees at 11 bases. Material: peripheral blood. This TCR came from a man aged 65 to 79 with active COVID-19. In nucleotides, the CDR3 is TGTGCCACTAAACGGACAGGGGGCGGCGAGCAGTACTTC. Its translation: CATKRTGGGEQYF.